This T cell receptor (beta chain) was sequenced during a study of T-cell reconstitution after alpha-beta-depleted transplantation in children. Unique molecular identifiers were incorporated when the TCRbeta library was constructed. From the PCR reads, TCRdb called clonotypes with MiXCR, one entry per CDR3 protein. The table includes 280,000 or so distinct CDR3 sequences, around a tenth detected once. Germline lookup yields CDR1 LGHNA and CDR2 YSLEER. The J segment lost 0 bases and the V segment lost 0 bases, leaving 6 bases of the junction unmatched. The CDR3 loop spans 19 amino acids. This clonotype was observed at least ten times.

The sequence was obtained from a male patient aged 2-9 years who had a stem cell transplant for chronic granulomatous disease, so the T cells may come from the graft donor. The chain carries TRBV4-3 and TRBJ2-6, with 9 bases identical to TRBD2. The sequenced sample was peripheral blood, obtained 180 days after TCRalphabeta/CD19-depleted stem cell transplant. The CDR3 DNA sequence: TGCGCCAGCAGCCAAGAAGTAGCGGGGGCGAACTCTGGGGCCAACGTCCTGACTTTC. Translating gives CASSQEVAGANSGANVLTF.